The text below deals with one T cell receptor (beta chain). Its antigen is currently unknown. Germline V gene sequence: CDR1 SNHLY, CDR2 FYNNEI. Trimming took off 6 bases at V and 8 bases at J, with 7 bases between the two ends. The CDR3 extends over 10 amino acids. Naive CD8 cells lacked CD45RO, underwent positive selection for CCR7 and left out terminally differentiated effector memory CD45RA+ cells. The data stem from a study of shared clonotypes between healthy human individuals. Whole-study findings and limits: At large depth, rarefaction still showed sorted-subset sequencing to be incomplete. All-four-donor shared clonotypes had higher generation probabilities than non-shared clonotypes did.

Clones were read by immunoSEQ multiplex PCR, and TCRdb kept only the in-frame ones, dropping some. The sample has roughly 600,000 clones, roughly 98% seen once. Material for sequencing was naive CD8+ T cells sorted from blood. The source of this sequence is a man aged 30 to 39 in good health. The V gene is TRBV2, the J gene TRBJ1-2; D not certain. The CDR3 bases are TGTGCCAGCAGCGCCTTGGGCTACACCTTC. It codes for CASSALGYTF.